The rows below give T cell receptor beta chains drawn from one sample of a study of blood T cell repertoires in COVID-19. This table comes from immunoSEQ multiplex PCR, and its TCRdb copy is limited to in-frame clones, with some not included. The sample contains about 140,000 clones, 77% of which appear only once. Sequencing was done on a sample of peripheral blood. The receptors shown here come from a woman aged 50 to 60 with active or convalescent COVID-19. Both conserved end residues are part of each CDR3. Fields, in order: D gene, clone size, J gene, V gene, CDR3 DNA, CDR3 protein. D genes are given only for firm matches. Size is omitted from some rows. Given values are once, few, many or a class for expanded clones.

TRBD1	-	TRBJ1-1	TRBV19	TGTGCCAGTAGTATAGATGTACAGGGGGCTGCTTTCTTT	CASSIDVQGAAFF
TRBD2	-	TRBJ2-7	TRBV9	TGTGCCAGCAGCGTAGACGGGACTAGCGGTTACGAGCAGTACTTC	CASSVDGTSGYEQYF
-	-	TRBJ1-3	TRBV18	TGTGCCAGCTCACCCCGTCAGGGTCTTGGAAACACCATATATTTT	CASSPRQGLGNTIYF
TRBD1	-	TRBJ2-2	TRBV19	TGTGCCAGTAGGACAGGGGGTGACACCGGGGAGCTGTTTTTT	CASRTGGDTGELFF
-	-	TRBJ2-5	TRBV10-3	TGTGCCATCCGCGGCGAAGAGACCCAGTACTTC	CAIRGEETQYF
-	-	TRBJ1-1	TRBV30	TGTGCCTGGACAAGACAGGTTAACACTGAAGCTTTCTTT	CAWTRQVNTEAFF
-	-	TRBJ2-1	TRBV19	TGTGCCAGTAGACGGGTCTCTCAGGGTGAGCAGTTCTTC	CASRRVSQGEQFF
TRBD1	-	TRBJ2-7	TRBV2	TGTGCCAGCAGGTCCGGGACAGGCTACGAGCAGTACTTC	CASRSGTGYEQYF
-	-	TRBJ2-7	TRBV7-3	TGTGCCAGCAGCTTAATCGGGGGGCCGAGCTACGAGCAGTACTTC	CASSLIGGPSYEQYF
-	-	TRBJ1-2	TRBV6-7	TGTGCCAGCCAGGTAAACTATGGCTACACCTTC	CASQVNYGYTF
TRBD2	-	TRBJ2-5	TRBV11-3	TGTGCCAGCAGCTTGACTAGCGGGGGTGAGACCCAGTACTTC	CASSLTSGGETQYF
TRBD2	few	TRBJ2-7	TRBV11-2	TGTGCCAGCAGCTTATGGGCGGGAGGGGACGGCGAGAAGTACTTC	CASSLWAGGDGEKYF
TRBD2	once	TRBJ2-1	TRBV5-5	TGTGCCAGCAGCCCAGGACTAGCGGGGGGGAATGAGCAGTTCTTC	CASSPGLAGGNEQFF
-	few	TRBJ1-2	TRBV3-1/TRBV3-2	TGTGCCAGCAGCCAGGCCTCCGTGCAGGGAAACTATGGCTACACCTTC	CASSQASVQGNYGYTF
TRBD2	-	TRBJ2-1	TRBV3-1/TRBV3-2	TGTGCCAGCAGCAAGCGGGAGGGTTCCTACAATGAGCAGTTCTTC	CASSKREGSYNEQFF
TRBD1	few	TRBJ1-6	TRBV28	TGTGCCAGCAGTACCATCACCGGGACAGGGAGCAATTATAATTCACCCCTCCACTTT	CASSTITGTGSNYNSPLHF
-	-	TRBJ2-1	TRBV7-2	TGTGCCAGCACCGGGGAGCGACGCTCGGGGAATGAGCAGTTCTTC	CASTGERRSGNEQFF
-	-	TRBJ2-5	TRBV7-2	TGTGCCAGCAGCCTGGGAGTAGCGTACGAGACCCAGTACTTC	CASSLGVAYETQYF
-	-	TRBJ2-7	TRBV30	TGTGCCTGGAGTTCCCCGTCCTACGAGCAGTACTTC	CAWSSPSYEQYF
TRBD1	-	TRBJ2-7	TRBV6-5	TGTGCCAGCAGTTGGACAGGGATAGGCGAGCAGTACTTC	CASSWTGIGEQYF
-	-	TRBJ1-2	TRBV23-1	TGCGCCAGCAGTCTCCCGGCTGGGGGCTGGGGCTACACCTTC	CASSLPAGGWGYTF
TRBD1	-	TRBJ2-7	TRBV12-3/TRBV12-4	TGTGCCAGCAGAACAGGGGACAACGAGCAGTACTTC	CASRTGDNEQYF
-	-	TRBJ1-5	TRBV28	TGTGCCGCTTCAACAGGCGTCAATCAGCCCCAGCATTTT	CAASTGVNQPQHF
TRBD1	-	TRBJ1-2	TRBV28	TGTGCCAGCAGCCCCGACAGGGGTCGCCTCGGCTACACCTTC	CASSPDRGRLGYTF
TRBD2	-	TRBJ2-5	TRBV7-3	TGTGCCAGCAGCCGGACTAGCGGGAGGGTAGAGACCCAGTACTTC	CASSRTSGRVETQYF
TRBD1	-	TRBJ1-4	TRBV4-3	TGCGCCAGCAGCCAAGACTCGGGACAGCTTAATGAAAAACTGTTTTTT	CASSQDSGQLNEKLFF
TRBD1	few	TRBJ1-2	TRBV29-1	TGCAGCGTTGAAGCACAGGGGAACTATGGCTACACCTTC	CSVEAQGNYGYTF
-	-	TRBJ1-6	TRBV7-9	TGTGCCAGCAGCTCCCCCCCCGGGTCCTATAATTCACCCCTCCACTTT	CASSSPPGSYNSPLHF
TRBD1	-	TRBJ1-1	TRBV19	TGTGCCAGTATGGGACAGGGGGCTGTGGCTGAAGCTTTCTTT	CASMGQGAVAEAFF
-	-	TRBJ1-2	TRBV5-6	TGTGCCAGCAGCTTCTCTAGGGGCAGGGGCTATGGCTACACCTTC	CASSFSRGRGYGYTF
-	few	TRBJ1-5	TRBV7-2	TGTGCCAGCAGCCCCAACAGGGGCAATCAGCCCCAGCATTTT	CASSPNRGNQPQHF
-	-	TRBJ2-1	TRBV19	TGTGCCAGTAGTATTGTAAACAATGAGCAGTTCTTC	CASSIVNNEQFF
-	few	TRBJ2-5	TRBV7-6	TGTGCCAGCAGCTTATATCAGGGGTACCAAGAGACCCAGTACTTC	CASSLYQGYQETQYF
TRBD2	few	TRBJ2-2	TRBV7-8	TGTGCCAGCAGCTTACCGACTAGCGATTCCGAGGAGCTGTTTTTT	CASSLPTSDSEELFF
-	few	TRBJ1-2	TRBV25-1	TGTGCCAGCAGTGACAGAAACTATGGCTACACCTTC	CASSDRNYGYTF
-	-	TRBJ1-4	TRBV5-4	TGTGCCAGCAGCTTTTTTCACGGGGAACAGGGAATCAACGAAAAACTGTTTTTT	CASSFFHGEQGINEKLFF
TRBD1	-	TRBJ1-5	TRBV30	TGTGCCTGGAGTGGCGGACAGGGGGATCAGCCCCAGCATTTT	CAWSGGQGDQPQHF
-	few	TRBJ2-3	TRBV19	TGTGCCAGTAGTACCCGGGACACCCAGATCACAGATACGCAGTATTTT	CASSTRDTQITDTQYF
TRBD1	-	TRBJ1-1	TRBV19	TGTGCCAGTACCGTACAGGGGGTTAGCACTGAAGCTTTCTTT	CASTVQGVSTEAFF
-	-	TRBJ1-6	TRBV7-3	TGTGCCAGCAGCTTAGGCCCCAATTCACCCCTCCACTTT	CASSLGPNSPLHF
-	-	TRBJ1-2	TRBV6-2/TRBV6-3	TGTGCCAGCAGTTACCCGGGTTACGGCTACACCTTC	CASSYPGYGYTF